Sequencing of this T cell receptor beta chain was carried out in a study of blood T cell repertoires in COVID-19. About the study: PBMCs, B-cell-depleted T cells, or T cells provided the cDNA or gDNA that made up the material.

The V and J ends lost 4 bases and 3 bases respectively, with 6 bases between them. Germline V CDR1 and CDR2: SNHLY, FYNNEI. The CDR3 is made up of 13 amino acids. The authors' processing: Reference gene primer amplification gave estimated nucleated cell counts. Libraries were prepared by immunoSEQ multiplex PCR; TCRdb keeps only in-frame clonotypes and omits some of them. D and trimming were read from the DNA, whereas the V and J calls and clone size are those reported in that table. The sample includes tens of thousands of clones, around 87% of them seen just once. The chain links TRBV2 to TRBJ2-2, with D hard to call. The receptor was derived from a woman aged 55 to 70 with acute or convalescent COVID-19. The material sequenced was peripheral blood. In DNA form, the CDR3 reads TGTGCCAGCAGTGTCTTTTACACCGGGGAGCTGTTTTTT. Protein: CASSVFYTGELFF.